This TCR beta chain was identified during a study of blood T cells in healthy people across ages. Findings of the study overall: Observed TCR beta diversity per million T cells went down as age went up. This fall followed a roughly linear course with age.

This clonotype was seen a handful of times. Its matching antigen is unknown. V was shortened by 4 bases and J by 1 base, with 13 bases between the two germline ends. Germline assignment: CDR1 SNHLY and CDR2 FYNNEI. There are 15 residues in the CDR3. A second 7 to 11 cycle PCR used barcoded and J-beta primers. TCRdb processed the 5' RACE reads anew with MiXCR; each CDR3 protein has one entry. Here the sample spans around 710,000 distinct CDR3 sequences, approximately 39% being singletons. The sequence derives from a woman in her fifties or sixties in good health. The sequenced sample consisted of blood. The chain has TRBV2 and TRBJ2-5; TRBD1 might be the D (6 bases). The CDR3 loop is CASSGRQDLQETQYF. The CDR3 nucleotides read TGTGCCAGCAGTGGAAGACAGGACCTCCAAGAGACCCAGTACTTC.